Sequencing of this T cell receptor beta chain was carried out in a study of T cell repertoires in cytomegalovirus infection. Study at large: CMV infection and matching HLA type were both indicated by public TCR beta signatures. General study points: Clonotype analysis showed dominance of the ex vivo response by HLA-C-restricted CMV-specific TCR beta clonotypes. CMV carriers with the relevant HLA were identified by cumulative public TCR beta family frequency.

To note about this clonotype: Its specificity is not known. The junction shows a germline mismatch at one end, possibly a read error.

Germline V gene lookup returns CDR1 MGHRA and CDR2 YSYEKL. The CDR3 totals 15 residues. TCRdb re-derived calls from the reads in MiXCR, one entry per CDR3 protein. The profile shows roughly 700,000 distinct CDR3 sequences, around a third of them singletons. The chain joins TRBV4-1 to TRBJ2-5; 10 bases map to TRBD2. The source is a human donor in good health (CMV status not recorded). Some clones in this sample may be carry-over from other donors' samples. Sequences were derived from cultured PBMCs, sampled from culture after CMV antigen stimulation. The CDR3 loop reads CASSQREGIQETQYF. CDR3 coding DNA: TGTGCCAGCAGCCAGCGGGAGGGGATACAAGAGACCCAGTACTTC.